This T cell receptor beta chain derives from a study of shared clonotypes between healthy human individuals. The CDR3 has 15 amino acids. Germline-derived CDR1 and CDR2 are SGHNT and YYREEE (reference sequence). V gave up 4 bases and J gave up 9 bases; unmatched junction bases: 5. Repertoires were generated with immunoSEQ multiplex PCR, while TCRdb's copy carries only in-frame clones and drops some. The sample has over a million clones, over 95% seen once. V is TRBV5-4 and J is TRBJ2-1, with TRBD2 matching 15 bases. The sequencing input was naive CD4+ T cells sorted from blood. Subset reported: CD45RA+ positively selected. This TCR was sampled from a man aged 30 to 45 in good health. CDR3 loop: CASSQSGLAGGEQFF. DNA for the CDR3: TGTGCCAGCAGCCAATCGGGACTAGCGGGAGGTGAGCAGTTCTTC.